Following are 9 T cell receptor beta chains from one sample sequenced in a study of a mutant IDH1 vaccine in newly diagnosed glioma. The assay was immunoSEQ multiplex PCR, and TCRdb's table has in-frame clones only and misses some. The repertoire holds around 50,000 clones, 65% to 85% seen once, with roughly 6.3% in the top ten. Time point specified: week 35, safety follow-up. It was 300 ug of mutant IDH1 20-mer peptide that made up each vaccine dose, given with topical imiquimod. These receptors have no known antigen. The sample here was PBMCs, taken from a glioma patient whose treatment included an IDH1 peptide vaccine. The receptors shown here come from a man in his forties with glioma.

The V call is TRBV15, the J call TRBJ2-5; a possible D gene is TRBD1 (6 bases). Germline assignment: CDR1 LNHNV and CDR2 YYDKDF (reference sequence). The CDR3 consists of 15 residues. The ends were cut back, 4 bases at V and 5 bases at J, with 17 bases in the middle. Here the CDR3 DNA reads TGTGCCACCAGCACCTTAAAGGGGGATGCGGAGACCCAGTACTTC. This gives the protein CATSTLKGDAETQYF.

The rearrangement joins TRBV28 to TRBJ2-7, with TRBD1 matching 7 bases. The germline V gene has CDR1 MDHEN and CDR2 SYDVKM. This CDR3 is built from 14 residues. V lost 6 bases and J lost 7; bases outside the gene matches: 12. CDR3 coding DNA: TGTGCCAGCAGGACGGGACAGAGGGTCTGGGAGCAGTACTTC. It translates to CASRTGQRVWEQYF.

V is TRBV6-6 and J is TRBJ2-2, with unresolved D. Between the trimmed V and J ends, which lost 1 base and 5 bases, there was a span of 5 bases. CDR3 length equals 13 residues. Per the germline V gene, CDR1 is MNHNY and CDR2 is SVGAGI (reference sequence). Here the CDR3 reads CASSYYQTGELFF. The CDR3 DNA is TGTGCCAGCAGTTACTATCAGACCGGGGAGCTGTTTTTT.

The rearrangement uses TRBV27 and TRBJ2-7, with 9 bases that match TRBD2. The germline V gene encodes CDR1 MNHEY and CDR2 SMNVEV (reference sequence). The CDR3 runs 14 residues. V gave up 5 bases and J gave up 3 bases; unmatched junction bases: 5. The CDR3 sequence: CASSRGGANYEQYF. CDR3 bases: TGTGCCAGCAGTCGCGGGGGGGCTAACTACGAGCAGTACTTC.

The chain employs TRBV5-6 and TRBJ1-1; TRBD1 is a possible D gene (5 bases). Per the germline V gene, CDR1 is SGHDT and CDR2 is YYEEEE. The CDR3 has 15 residues. V lost 4 bases to trimming and J lost 5 bases, with 18 bases between them. CDR3: CASSMEMTDATEAFF. CDR3 nucleotide sequence: TGTGCCAGCAGCATGGAGATGACAGACGCGACTGAAGCTTTCTTT.

This clone appeared once. This sequence joins TRBV6-1 and TRBJ2-3; D may match TRBD1 or TRBD2 (5 bases each). Germline V lookup: CDR1 MNHNS, CDR2 SASEGT. V lost 5 bases and J lost 5, with 17 bases in between. The CDR3 has 15 amino acids. The chain's CDR3 is CASSPRRGSEDTQYF. The CDR3 DNA reads TGTGCCAGCAGTCCCCGACGGGGCTCAGAAGATACGCAGTATTTT.

The chain couples TRBV14 to TRBJ2-7, with a weak D call TRBD1 (6 bases). Germline V CDR1 and CDR2: SGHDN, FVKESK. The CDR3 loop spans 13 amino acids. Trimming pared 4 bases from V and 3 bases from J, leaving 10 bases between. CDR3 region: CASSLRQVYEQYF. CDR3 bases: TGTGCCAGCAGCCTACGACAGGTCTACGAGCAGTACTTC.

V gene TRBV7-9 combines with J gene TRBJ2-5, with 13 bases matching TRBD2. After removal of 3 bases from V and 4 bases from J, the junction contained 11 bases not matched to a gene. Per germline, CDR1 SEHNR and CDR2 FQNEAQ (reference sequence). The CDR3 is 18 amino acids. This chain's CDR3 is CASSFLEGLAGRPETQYF. DNA of the CDR3: TGTGCCAGCAGCTTCTTGGAGGGACTAGCGGGGAGACCAGAGACCCAGTACTTC.

The V gene is TRBV5-1, the J gene TRBJ2-7; D may be TRBD1 (7 bases). CDR1 is SGHRS and CDR2 is YFSETQ in the germline V gene. CDR3 length: 13 residues. Trimming took 5 bases from V and 3 from J, leaving 12 bases between them. Here the CDR3 reads CASSQGGRYEQYF. The CDR3 nucleotides read TGCGCCAGCAGTCAGGGGGGTCGCTACGAGCAGTACTTC.